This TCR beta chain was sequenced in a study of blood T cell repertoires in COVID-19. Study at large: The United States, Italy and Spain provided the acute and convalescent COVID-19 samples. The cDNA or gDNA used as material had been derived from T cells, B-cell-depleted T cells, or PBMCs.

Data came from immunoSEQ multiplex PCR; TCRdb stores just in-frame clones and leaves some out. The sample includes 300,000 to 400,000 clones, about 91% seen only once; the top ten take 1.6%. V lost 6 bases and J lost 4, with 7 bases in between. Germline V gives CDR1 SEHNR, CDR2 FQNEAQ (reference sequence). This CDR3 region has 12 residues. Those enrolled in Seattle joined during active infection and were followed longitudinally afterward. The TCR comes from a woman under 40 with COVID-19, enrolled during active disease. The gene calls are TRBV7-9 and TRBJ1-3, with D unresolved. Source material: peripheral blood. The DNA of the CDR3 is TGTGCCAGCAGGCCGGGGGGAAACACCATATATTTT. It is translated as CASRPGGNTIYF.